A single sample gave rise to the 24 T cell receptor beta chains below, sequenced in a study of shared clonotypes between healthy human individuals. The protocol was immunoSEQ multiplex PCR, while the TCRdb copy is restricted to in-frame clones and leaves out a portion. The table shows over a million clones, with roughly 96% occurring only once. Input material: naive CD4+ T cells sorted from blood. Subset of the sample: CD45RA+ positively selected. The source of these receptors is a man younger than 40 in good health.

V gene TRBV11-2 combines with J gene TRBJ2-7; no reliable D call. This CDR3 has 13 residues. V lost 1 base and J 2 bases, leaving 6 bases between the germline ends. Germline CDR1 SGHAT, CDR2 FQNNGV. CDR3 residues: CASSLGNTYEQYF. The DNA for the CDR3 is TGTGCCAGCAGCTTAGGTAATACCTACGAGCAGTACTTC.

V is TRBV18 and J is TRBJ2-3; D not resolved. V lost 3 bases to trimming and J lost 1 base, with 8 bases between them. The CDR3 consists of 14 residues. The germline V gene encodes CDR1 KGHSH and CDR2 LQKENI. The CDR3: CASSPRSGTDTQYF. Here the CDR3 DNA reads TGTGCCAGCTCACCTAGGAGTGGCACAGATACGCAGTATTTT.

V and J are TRBV6-5 and TRBJ2-7, with D possibly TRBD1 on 6 matching bases. Germline V CDR1 and CDR2: MNHEY, SVGAGI. The CDR3 length is 16 residues. Trimming took 4 bases from V and 2 from J, leaving 18 bases between them. CDR3 in DNA: TGTGCCAGCAGTTCCAAGAAGCCGCCAGGGGCCTACGAGCAGTACTTC. Translating it yields CASSSKKPPGAYEQYF.

This chain links TRBV7-8 with TRBJ1-2; 7 bases align to TRBD1. The length of the CDR3 is 13 residues. V lost 5 bases and J lost 7; bases outside the gene matches: 7. Germline V gene sequence: CDR1 SGHVS, CDR2 FQNEAQ. The CDR3 loop reads CASSPRTGTGYTF. As DNA, the CDR3 is TGTGCCAGCAGCCCCCGGACAGGAACTGGCTACACCTTC.

J is TRBJ2-7 and V is TRBV2, with TRBD1 identical over 10 bases. This CDR3 has 13 residues. CDR1 is SNHLY, CDR2 FYNNEI, per germline. V was pared by 5 bases and J by 9 bases, with 7 bases of the junction left unmatched. The CDR3 spells CASSPTGGAGQYF. CDR3 nucleotides: TGTGCCAGCAGTCCGACAGGGGGCGCGGGGCAGTACTTC. Full variable domain (rest looked up from reference TRBV2 and TRBJ2-7): EPEVTQTPSHQVTQMGQEVILRCVPISNHLYFYWYRQILGQKVEFLVSFYNNEISEKSEIFDDQFSVERPDGSNFTLKIRSTKLEDSAMYFCASSPTGGAGQYFGPGTRLTVT.

V usage is TRBV28 and J usage is TRBJ2-3; tentative D call: TRBD1 (5 bases). The V gene lost 6 bases and the J gene lost 3 bases, with 13 bases spanning the gap. The CDR3 consists of 14 residues. Germline CDR1 and CDR2: MDHEN and SYDVKM. CDR3 in amino acids: CASSPTVVTDTQYF. Here the CDR3 DNA reads TGTGCCAGCAGCCCGACAGTCGTAACAGATACGCAGTATTTT.

The CDR3 sequence is CASRLEGPPWQPQHF. For the CDR3, the DNA is TGTGCCAGCAGGCTGGAAGGACCGCCATGGCAGCCCCAGCATTTT. The chain links TRBV6-6 to TRBJ1-5; no reliable D call. The germline V gene has CDR1 MNHNY and CDR2 SVGAGI (reference sequence). The CDR3 is 15 residues long. V lost 6 bases and J lost 7, with 19 bases in between.

In this sample, this clone turned up a few times. The V gene is TRBV27, the J gene TRBJ1-2; TRBD1 aligns across 7 bases. CDR1 and CDR2 (germline): MNHEY, SMNVEV (reference sequence). The CDR3 sequence is 15 residues long. Trimming took 2 bases from V and 4 from J; bases not matched to a gene: 7. The CDR3 loop reads CASSLRRGQLYGYTF. The CDR3 nucleotides read TGTGCCAGCAGTTTACGTCGGGGACAGCTCTATGGCTACACCTTC.

This rearrangement joins TRBV27 to TRBJ1-1, with D maybe TRBD1 (6 bases). This CDR3 spans 14 amino acids. Trimming cost V 6 bases and J 3 bases, with 14 bases left between them. Germline CDR1 MNHEY, CDR2 SMNVEV (reference sequence). The CDR3 bases are TGTGCCAGCAGATGGGGGGGCGATGACACTGAAGCTTTCTTT. Protein: CASRWGGDDTEAFF.

This clone showed up just once. The genes are TRBV5-6 and TRBJ2-3; 10 bases agree with TRBD2. The CDR3 sequence is 16 residues long. Germline assignment: CDR1 SGHDT and CDR2 YYEEEE. Trimming removed 9 bases from V and 1 base from J; junction bases left unmatched: 11. DNA of the CDR3: TGTGCCACCTTAGCGGGAGGCACCAAACGCACAGATACGCAGTATTTT. Its protein product is CATLAGGTKRTDTQYF.

The V gene is TRBV19, the J gene TRBJ2-7; 9 bases agree with TRBD1. The CDR3 contains 14 residues. CDR1 is LNHDA and CDR2 is SQIVND in the germline V gene (reference sequence). V lost 4 bases and J lost 3; bases outside the gene matches: 4. This CDR3 reads CASSKRQGDYEQYF. DNA of the CDR3: TGTGCCAGTAGTAAAAGACAGGGGGACTACGAGCAGTACTTC.

The chain is built from TRBV1 and TRBJ1-5; the D call of TRBD1 is as the table states it, not checked on the DNA. TRBV1 constitutes a pseudogene. The CDR3 loop spans 17 amino acids. CDR3 DNA: TGCACCAGCAGCCAAGATTGGGGACAGGGTCGAAATCAGCCCCAGCATTTT. Translated: CTSSQDWGQGRNQPQHF.

This clone was counted once. The chain carries TRBV6-5 and TRBJ2-7; TRBD1 aligns across 7 bases. The junction had 10 bases not matched to a gene; V was cut back by 5 bases and J by 3 bases. The CDR3 is 15 residues long. CDR1 is MNHEY and CDR2 is SVGAGI in the germline V gene. The DNA for the CDR3 is TGTGCCAGCAGTCCGCCAGGGGGTAATATCTACGAGCAGTACTTC. It codes for CASSPPGGNIYEQYF.

J is TRBJ2-3 and V is TRBV6-5, with a possible D match to TRBD2 (5 bases). V lost 4 bases, J lost 1 base, and 6 bases lay in between. CDR3 size: 13 residues. CDR1 is MNHEY, CDR2 SVGAGI, per germline. The CDR3: CASSSAGTDTQYF. In DNA, the CDR3 is TGTGCCAGCAGTTCAGCGGGCACAGATACGCAGTATTTT.

The chain carries TRBV5-1 and TRBJ2-2; TRBD1 matches 8 bases. V lost 0 bases and J lost 4; bases outside the gene matches: 5. The CDR3 sequence is 16 residues long. The germline V gene has CDR1 SGHRS and CDR2 YFSETQ. CDR3: CASSLDGTGPTGELFF. CDR3 nucleotide sequence: TGCGCCAGCAGCTTGGACGGGACAGGCCCCACCGGGGAGCTGTTTTTT.

The V gene is TRBV10-1, the J gene TRBJ2-3; a possible D gene is TRBD2 (6 bases). CDR1 is WNHNN, CDR2 SYGVQD, per germline (reference sequence). This CDR3 contains 13 residues. The V gene lost 8 bases and the J gene lost 8 bases, with 17 bases spanning the gap. The CDR3 nucleotides are TGCGCCAGCGGGGGGACCGTCGATAGTACGCAGTATTTT. This encodes CASGGTVDSTQYF.

The chain joins TRBV19 to TRBJ2-3; D not certain. Trimming cost V 6 bases and J 3 bases, with 13 bases left between them. The CDR3 has 14 amino acids. The germline gives CDR1 LNHDA, CDR2 SQIVND (reference sequence). The CDR3 region has the DNA TGTGCCAGTAGGAGGACCAGTGGTACAGATACGCAGTATTTT. Amino acids: CASRRTSGTDTQYF.

The chain joins TRBV27 to TRBJ2-1, with D perhaps matching TRBD1 (5 bases). Germline V gene lookup returns CDR1 MNHEY and CDR2 SMNVEV (reference sequence). CDR3 length equals 15 residues. The V end was cut by 3 bases, the J end by 5 bases, with 14 bases between. The CDR3 loop is CASSFDRLLDNEQFF. The CDR3 bases are TGTGCCAGCAGTTTCGACAGATTACTGGACAATGAGCAGTTCTTC.

The chain couples TRBV9 to TRBJ1-1; D unresolved. The CDR3 contains 14 residues. Germline V lookup: CDR1 SGDLS, CDR2 YYNGEE. V gave up 2 bases and J gave up 4 bases, with 12 bases separating them. CDR3 DNA sequence: TGTGCCAGCAGCGTCCGGGCCCTGGGCACTGAAGCTTTCTTT. The encoded protein is CASSVRALGTEAFF.

The rearrangement links TRBV10-3 to TRBJ2-5; D assignment may be TRBD1 or TRBD2 (6 bases each). V lost 0 bases, J lost 4 bases, and 15 bases lay in between. CDR3 length: 16 residues. Germline V gene data show CDR1 as ENHRY and CDR2 as SYGVKD. The CDR3 is CAISESKGRGGETQYF. The CDR3 DNA reads TGTGCCATCAGTGAGTCGAAGGGCAGGGGAGGAGAGACCCAGTACTTC.

This chain links TRBV5-6 with TRBJ1-1; 8 bases fit TRBD1. The length of the CDR3 is 16 residues. V dropped 6 bases and J dropped 1; count of bases not matched to a gene: 11. Germline V gene sequence: CDR1 SGHDT, CDR2 YYEEEE. This CDR3 reads CASTGQGAPGNTEAFF. In DNA, the CDR3 is TGTGCCAGCACCGGACAGGGAGCCCCTGGGAACACTGAAGCTTTCTTT.

The J gene is TRBJ1-3, the V gene TRBV30; weak D call: TRBD1 (5 bases). Trimming removed 3 bases from V and 2 bases from J, with 11 bases in between. Germline values: CDR1 GTSNPN, CDR2 SVGIG (reference sequence). The CDR3 length is 14 residues. The CDR3 coding sequence is TGTGCCTGGAGCTGGCAGGGAGCTGGAAACACCATATATTTT. It is translated as CAWSWQGAGNTIYF.

The CDR3 coding sequence is TGTGCCAGCAGCTTAGATTGGCGTCGTGACTATGGCTACACCTTC. Amino acid sequence: CASSLDWRRDYGYTF. This chain connects TRBV7-9 to TRBJ1-2, with no clear D. V lost 1 base, J lost 3 bases, and 12 bases lay in between. From germline, CDR1 is SEHNR and CDR2 FQNEAQ (reference sequence). This CDR3 region has 15 residues.

The sample holds one count of this clone. This chain joins TRBV27 and TRBJ2-7, with TRBD2 matching 14 bases. This CDR3 contains 19 residues. V dropped 3 bases and J dropped 4; count of bases not matched to a gene: 14. Per the germline V gene, CDR1 is MNHEY and CDR2 is SMNVEV (reference sequence). The CDR3 region is CASSLTGAGLAGGLYEQYF. The DNA for the CDR3 is TGTGCCAGCAGTTTGACAGGCGCCGGACTAGCGGGAGGACTTTACGAGCAGTACTTC.